Listed here are 12 T cell receptor beta chains from one sample, sequenced in a study of blood T cell repertoires in COVID-19. Sequencing used immunoSEQ multiplex PCR; TCRdb keeps in-frame clones, though not all of them. Here the sample spans 300,000 to 350,000 clones, over 70% being singletons. Input material: PBMCs or T cells enriched from blood (not recorded which). Receptors originate from a man younger than 40 who had recovered from COVID-19.

The chain is built from TRBV10-3 and TRBJ2-3; 7 bases match TRBD2. CDR3 length equals 15 residues. CDR1 is ENHRY, CDR2 SYGVKD, per germline. The junction had 6 bases not matched to a gene; V was cut back by 2 bases and J by 4 bases. The CDR3 is CAISEPGLGADTQYF. CDR3 sequence (DNA): TGTGCCATCAGTGAGCCCGGACTAGGAGCAGATACGCAGTATTTT.

CDR3 protein: CASSQAPGQGTYEQYF. CDR3 DNA: TGTGCCAGCAGCCAAGCCCCGGGACAGGGAACCTACGAGCAGTACTTC. The gene calls are TRBV3-1 (or the pseudogene TRBV3-2) and TRBJ2-7, with 9 bases lining up with TRBD1. The V gene's germline CDR1 is LGHDT and CDR2 YNNKEL (reference sequence). The CDR3 consists of 16 residues. J was trimmed by 2 bases and V by 1 base; bases with no gene match: 6.

This clone showed up just once. The chain couples TRBV5-1 to TRBJ2-5; possible D gene TRBD2, 6 bases. The V gene lost 4 bases and the J gene lost 2 bases, with 15 bases spanning the gap. Germline CDR1 reads SGHRS; CDR2 reads YFSETQ. This CDR3 comprises 15 residues. In DNA, the CDR3 is TGCGCCAGCAGCCCCATGCGGGGCGTACAAGAGACCCAGTACTTC. Amino acids: CASSPMRGVQETQYF. Drawing the rest from reference TRBV5-1 and TRBJ2-5, the complete variable domain is KAGVTQTPRYLIKTRGQQVTLSCSPISGHRSVSWYQQTPGQGLQFLFEYFSETQRNKGNFPGRFSGRQFSNSRSEMNVSTLELGDSALYLCASSPMRGVQETQYFGPGTRLLVL.

This CDR3 is CASSFGTTGNTEAFF. CDR3 DNA sequence: TGTGCCAGCAGTTTTGGGACTACGGGGAACACTGAAGCTTTCTTT. The V call is TRBV27, the J call TRBJ1-1; the D gene is possibly TRBD1 (5 bases). There are 15 residues in the CDR3. CDR1 is MNHEY and CDR2 is SMNVEV in the germline V gene (reference sequence). The V and J ends lost 3 bases and 1 base respectively, with 12 bases between them.

This clone was seen a few times. The rearrangement links TRBV28 to TRBJ1-6; a weak D match, TRBD1 (5 bases). The germline CDR1 and CDR2 sequences are MDHEN and SYDVKM. The V end was cut by 2 bases, the J end by 7 bases, with 12 bases between. This CDR3 comprises 15 residues. The CDR3 nucleotides read TGTGCCAGCAGTTTAGGGGGGGAGGGGAATTCACCCCTCCACTTT. It specifies CASSLGGEGNSPLHF.

The genes are TRBV28 and TRBJ2-3; a weak D match, TRBD2 (7 bases). With 3 bases removed from V and 0 bases from J, the gap between germline ends came to 10 bases. The V gene's germline CDR1 is MDHEN and CDR2 SYDVKM. The CDR3 is made up of 15 amino acids. CDR3 protein: CASSFGGLSTDTQYF. CDR3 in DNA: TGTGCCAGCAGTTTCGGGGGGCTTAGCACAGATACGCAGTATTTT.

The V gene is TRBV7-2, the J gene TRBJ2-7; 11 bases align to TRBD2. The CDR3 covers 16 residues. The V segment lost 4 bases and the J segment 1 base; nucleotides outside the gene matches: 6. Germline CDR1 SGHTA, CDR2 FQGNSA. The CDR3 nucleotides are TGTGCCAGCAGCTCTGTGATAGCGGGGGGGTCCTACGAGCAGTACTTC. Encoded protein: CASSSVIAGGSYEQYF.

The chain employs TRBV19 and TRBJ2-3, with TRBD1 matching over 7 bases. The CDR3 has 14 amino acids. The germline V gene encodes CDR1 LNHDA and CDR2 SQIVND (reference sequence). After removal of 4 bases from V and 4 bases from J, the junction contained 5 bases not matched to a gene. This chain's CDR3 is CASSTKTGSDTQYF. The DNA of the CDR3 is TGTGCCAGTAGTACCAAGACAGGGTCAGATACGCAGTATTTT.

The chain links TRBV5-8 to TRBJ2-7; 7 bases are a match to TRBD2. V was clipped by 4 bases and J by 0 bases; unmatched bases: 10. CDR1 is SGHTS, CDR2 YDEGEE, per germline. This CDR3 is built from 16 residues. In DNA, the CDR3 is TGTGCCAGCAGCCCAGTTAGCGGGTTACGCTCCTACGAGCAGTACTTC. Translated, it gives CASSPVSGLRSYEQYF.

The chain carries TRBV6-5 and TRBJ2-7, with 7 bases that match TRBD2. CDR3 length equals 14 residues. The trim removed 4 bases at V and 3 bases at J, leaving 6 bases unmatched. Germline V gives CDR1 MNHEY, CDR2 SVGAGI. The CDR3 DNA reads TGTGCCAGCAGTTTCCTAGCGGTGGGCTACGAGCAGTACTTC. Protein product: CASSFLAVGYEQYF.

V and J are TRBV9 and TRBJ2-3; 8 nucleotides line up with TRBD2. The V gene's germline CDR1 is SGDLS and CDR2 YYNGEE. Unmatched junction bases numbered 6, after V lost 3 bases and J lost 3 bases. This CDR3 is 15 amino acids long. CDR3 residues: CASSAPGGGTDTQYF. The CDR3 DNA reads as TGTGCCAGCAGCGCCCCCGGGGGGGGTACAGATACGCAGTATTTT.

The V and J genes are TRBV2 and TRBJ2-1; 9 bases match TRBD2. Trimming at V came to 2 bases and at J to 2 bases, leaving 7 bases not matched to a gene. Germline-derived CDR1 and CDR2 are SNHLY and FYNNEI. The length of the CDR3 is 17 residues. The CDR3 protein is CASSESASGVPYNEQFF. In nucleotides, the CDR3 is TGTGCCAGCAGTGAATCGGCTAGCGGGGTGCCCTACAATGAGCAGTTCTTC.